Here is one T cell receptor beta chain with its context. The antigen is not known. At one boundary the junction diverges from the germline segment, which might be a read error. The sample comes from a study of CD8+CD57+ T cells in acquired aplastic anemia. Study at large: DNA recovered from sorted CD4+ and CD8+ cells had a mean of around 3.3 ug.

General study points: The study found no significant CD8+ Simpson's diversity difference between patients and controls. Shared by patients and controls, 25 to 30 CD8+ CDR3s were abundant in patients.

Germline CDR1 is SNHLY and CDR2 is FYNNEI. The CDR3 is 10 residues long. Genomic DNA acted as the template from which TCR beta VDJ combination and CDR3 sequence profiling were carried out. TCRdb recomputed calls from the reads with MiXCR, one row per CDR3 protein. Of nearly 60,000 distinct CDR3 sequences in the sample, approximately 50% were seen once. An expansion of CD8+CD57+ cells by flow cytometry had been shown in patients chosen for sequencing. Sampling of blood occurred while the patients had still received no therapy. The sample taken for sequencing was sorted CD4+, CD8+, or CD8+CD57+ T cells (not recorded which) from PBMCs. The origin of this receptor is a human donor with aplastic anemia. The chain is built from TRBV2 and TRBJ2-3; 9 positions match TRBD1. The CDR3 region is CASRSPGQGF. In DNA, the CDR3 is TGTGCCAGCAGATCTCCGGGACAGGGTTTT.